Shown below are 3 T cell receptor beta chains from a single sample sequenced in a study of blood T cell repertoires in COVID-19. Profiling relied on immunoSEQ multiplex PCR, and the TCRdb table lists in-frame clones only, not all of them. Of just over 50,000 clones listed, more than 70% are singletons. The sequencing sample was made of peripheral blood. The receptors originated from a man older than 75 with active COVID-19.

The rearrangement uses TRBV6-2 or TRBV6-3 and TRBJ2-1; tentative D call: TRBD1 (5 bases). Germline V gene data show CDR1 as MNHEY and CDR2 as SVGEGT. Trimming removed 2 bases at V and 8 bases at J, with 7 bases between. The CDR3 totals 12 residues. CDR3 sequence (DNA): TGTGCCAGCAGTTACAAAGGGGATGAGCAGTTCTTC. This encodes CASSYKGDEQFF.

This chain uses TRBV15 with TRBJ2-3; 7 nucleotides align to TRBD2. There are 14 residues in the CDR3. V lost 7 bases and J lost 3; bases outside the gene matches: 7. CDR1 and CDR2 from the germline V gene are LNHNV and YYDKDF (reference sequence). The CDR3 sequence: CATMKSGTTDTQYF. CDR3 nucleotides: TGTGCCACCATGAAAAGCGGGACGACAGATACGCAGTATTTT.

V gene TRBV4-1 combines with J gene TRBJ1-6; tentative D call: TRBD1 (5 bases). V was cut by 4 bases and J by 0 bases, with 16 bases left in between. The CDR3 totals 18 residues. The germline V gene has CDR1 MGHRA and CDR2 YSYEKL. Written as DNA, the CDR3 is TGCGCCAGCAGCCGACAGCCGGGCCCCAGCTCCTATAATTCACCCCTCCACTTT. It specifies CASSRQPGPSSYNSPLHF.